The present T cell receptor (beta chain) was sequenced within a study of blood T cell repertoires in COVID-19 (dated by TCRdb to about 2020). Background for the entire study: Samples covering the acute and convalescent phases of COVID-19 were provided by collaborators in the United States, Italy and Spain. The samples were drawn from two sources: the first 160 participants of the ongoing ImmuneRACE study, and approximately 1,300 subjects contributed by 6 global collaborators. Sample metadata almost always included a de-identified subject ID, COVID-19 status, age in years and sex. The repertoires were released in a freely available public database intended as a resource for research on the immune response to SARS-CoV-2. The material from the prospective study consisted of cDNA or gDNA derived from T cells, B-cell-depleted T cells, or PBMCs. Where available, HLA class I and class II types were obtained from metadata supplied by the sample provider rather than from assay-based typing. The dataset comprised deeply sampled blood TCRbeta repertoires from subjects exposed to, actively infected with, or recovered from COVID-19. Beyond this particular receptor, the publication reports: The amount of clinical and demographic metadata varied by source and participant and was provided uncurated.

Comments on this clone: There is no known antigen for this receptor. One base away there is no much larger clone; base qualities are not given.

V and J are trimmed by 2 bases and 6 bases, and the gene matches miss 6 bases of the junction. CDR1 is given as SNHLY and CDR2 as FYNNEI, both from the germline V gene. The CDR3 runs 15 residues from the cysteine to the phenylalanine. Only CDR3 DNA is held: 45 bases, read in frame from base 1. TCRbeta CDR3 regions were amplified from genomic DNA using the immunoSEQ Assay, a bias-controlled multiplex PCR. In the source study's methods: Within the assay, amplification of reference gene primers was used to estimate how many nucleated cells each sample contained. Sequence reads were collapsed and filtered to measure the absolute abundance of every unique TCRbeta CDR3 rearrangement. For each sample, productive Simpson clonality was calculated by taking the square root of Simpson's diversity index across productive rearrangements. The table was pulled from immuneACCESS by TCRdb, which kept in-frame rearrangements only. Such tables lose some clones; where checked, under half of the loss comes from unresolved V genes, and the rest has no known cause. V, J and clone size are those of that table, while D and trimming were read from the DNA. For this sample the table gives just over 80,000 clones, of which around 88% were detected only once. Around 1.2% of the sample belongs to the ten largest clones.

Enrolling through a virtual design, the prospective study's participants ranged in age from about 18 to 100 years and lived across roughly 24 United States geographic areas. In the prospective study, cohorts were assigned on the basis of participant-reported clinical history obtained from a screening survey and a study questionnaire. In the prospective study, whole blood, serum and a nasopharyngeal or oropharyngeal swab were collected from each participant by mobile phlebotomists. Additional blood draws and questionnaires over an approximately 2-month period could optionally be provided by prospective study participants. Blood samples from the prospective study were shipped frozen or at room temperature prior to DNA extraction.

The sample comprised PBMCs or T cells enriched from blood (not recorded which). The chain uses TRBV2 and TRBJ2-2, and TRBD2 aligns with 7 junction nucleotides. This clonotype originated in a woman aged 45-59 years with acute COVID-19. The nucleotides are TGTGCCAGCAGTGAATGGCGGGAGAGGCCCGGGGAGCTGTTTTTT. This gives the protein CASSEWRERPGELFF.